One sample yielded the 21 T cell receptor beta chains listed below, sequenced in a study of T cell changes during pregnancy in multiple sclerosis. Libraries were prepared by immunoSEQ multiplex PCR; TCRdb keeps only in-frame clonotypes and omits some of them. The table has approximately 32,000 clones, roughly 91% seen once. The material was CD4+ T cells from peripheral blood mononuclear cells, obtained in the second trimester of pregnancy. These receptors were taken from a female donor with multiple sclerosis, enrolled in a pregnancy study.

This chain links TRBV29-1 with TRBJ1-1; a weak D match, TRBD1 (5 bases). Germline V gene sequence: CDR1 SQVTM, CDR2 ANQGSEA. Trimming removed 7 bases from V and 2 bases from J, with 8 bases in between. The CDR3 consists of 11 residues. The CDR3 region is CSATVNTEAFF. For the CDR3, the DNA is TGCAGCGCGACAGTAAACACTGAAGCTTTCTTT. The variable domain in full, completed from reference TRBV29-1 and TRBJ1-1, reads SAVISQKPSRDICQRGTSLTIQCQVDSQVTMMFWYRQQPGQSLTLIATANQGSEATYESGFVIDKFPISRPNLTFSTLTVSNMSPEDSSIYLCSATVNTEAFFGQGTRLTVV.

CDR3: CASSRTSGYTGELFF. CDR3 sequence (DNA): TGTGCCAGCAGCCGCACTAGCGGTTACACCGGGGAGCTGTTTTTT. The chain combines TRBV7-3 with TRBJ2-2, with TRBD2 identical over 8 bases. Trimming at V came to 5 bases and at J to 3 bases, leaving 5 bases not matched to a gene. The CDR3 totals 15 residues. The germline V gene encodes CDR1 SGHTA and CDR2 FQGTGA. Using reference TRBV7-3 and TRBJ2-2 for the parts outside the CDR3, the full variable domain is GAGVSQTPSNKVTEKGKYVELRCDPISGHTALYWYRQSLGQGPEFLIYFQGTGAADDSGLPNDRFFAVRPEGSVSTLKIQRTERGDSAVYLCASSRTSGYTGELFFGEGSRLTVL.

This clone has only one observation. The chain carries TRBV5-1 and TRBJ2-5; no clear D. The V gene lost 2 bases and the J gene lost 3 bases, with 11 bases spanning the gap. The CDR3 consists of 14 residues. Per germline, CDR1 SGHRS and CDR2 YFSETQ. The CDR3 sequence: CASSFAVTKETQYF. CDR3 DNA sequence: TGCGCCAGCAGCTTCGCGGTAACTAAAGAGACCCAGTACTTC. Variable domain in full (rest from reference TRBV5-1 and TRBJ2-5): KAGVTQTPRYLIKTRGQQVTLSCSPISGHRSVSWYQQTPGQGLQFLFEYFSETQRNKGNFPGRFSGRQFSNSRSEMNVSTLELGDSALYLCASSFAVTKETQYFGPGTRLLVL.

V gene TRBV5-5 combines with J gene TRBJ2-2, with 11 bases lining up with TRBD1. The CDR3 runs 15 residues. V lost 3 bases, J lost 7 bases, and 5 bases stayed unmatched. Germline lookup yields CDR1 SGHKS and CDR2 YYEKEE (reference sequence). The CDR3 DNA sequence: TGTGCCAGCAGCTGGACAGGGGGCAGGGACGGGGAGCTGTTTTTT. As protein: CASSWTGGRDGELFF.

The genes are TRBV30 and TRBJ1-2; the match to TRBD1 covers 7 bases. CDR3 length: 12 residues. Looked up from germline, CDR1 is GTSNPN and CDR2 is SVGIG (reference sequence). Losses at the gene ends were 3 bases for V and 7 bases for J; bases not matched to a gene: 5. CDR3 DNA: TGTGCCTGGAGCCCGACAGGGCTTGGCTACACCTTC. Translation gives CAWSPTGLGYTF.

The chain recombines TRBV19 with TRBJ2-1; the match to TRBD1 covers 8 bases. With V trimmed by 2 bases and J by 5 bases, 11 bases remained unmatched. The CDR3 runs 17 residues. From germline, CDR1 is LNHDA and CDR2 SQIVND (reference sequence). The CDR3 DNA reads TGTGCCAGTAGTATACCCCAGGGACAGGTAGGAGACAATGAGCAGTTCTTC. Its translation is CASSIPQGQVGDNEQFF.

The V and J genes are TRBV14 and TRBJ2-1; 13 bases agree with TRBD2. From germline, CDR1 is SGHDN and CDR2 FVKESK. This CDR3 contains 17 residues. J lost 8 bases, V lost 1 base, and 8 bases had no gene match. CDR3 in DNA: TGTGCCAGCAGCCAAGCATTCGGGACTAGCGGGATATATGAGCAGTTCTTC. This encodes CASSQAFGTSGIYEQFF. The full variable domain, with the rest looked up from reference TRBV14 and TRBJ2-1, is EAGVTQFPSHSVIEKGQTVTLRCDPISGHDNLYWYRRVMGKEIKFLLHFVKESKQDESGMPNNRFLAERTGGTYSTLKVQPAELEDSGVYFCASSQAFGTSGIYEQFFGPGTRLTVL.

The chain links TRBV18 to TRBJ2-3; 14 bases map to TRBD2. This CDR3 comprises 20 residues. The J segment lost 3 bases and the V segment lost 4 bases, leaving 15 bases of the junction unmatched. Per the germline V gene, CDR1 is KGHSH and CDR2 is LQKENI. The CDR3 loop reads CASSRRAQGTSGSPTDTQYF. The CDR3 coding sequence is TGTGCCAGCTCACGACGAGCACAGGGGACTAGCGGGAGTCCGACAGATACGCAGTATTTT.

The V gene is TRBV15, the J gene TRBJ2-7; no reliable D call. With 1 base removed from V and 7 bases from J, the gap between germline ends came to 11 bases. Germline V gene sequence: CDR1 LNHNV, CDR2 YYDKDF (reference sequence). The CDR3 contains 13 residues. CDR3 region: CATSRVVREEQYF. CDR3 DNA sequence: TGTGCCACCAGCAGAGTTGTTCGAGAAGAGCAGTACTTC.

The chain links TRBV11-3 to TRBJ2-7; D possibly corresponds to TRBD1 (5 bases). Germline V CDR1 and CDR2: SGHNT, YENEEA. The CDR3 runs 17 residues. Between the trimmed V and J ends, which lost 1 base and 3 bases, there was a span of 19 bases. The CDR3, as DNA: TGTGCCAGCAGCTTAGGAATCCAGGGAAGGTCCAACTACGAGCAGTACTTC. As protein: CASSLGIQGRSNYEQYF.

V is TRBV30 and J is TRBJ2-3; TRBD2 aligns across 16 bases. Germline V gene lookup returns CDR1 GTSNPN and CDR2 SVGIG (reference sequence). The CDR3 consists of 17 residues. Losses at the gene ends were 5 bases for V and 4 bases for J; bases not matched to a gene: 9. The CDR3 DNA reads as TGTGCCTGGTCCCGGGGGGGACTAGCGGGAGGGTCAGATACGCAGTATTTT. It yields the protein CAWSRGGLAGGSDTQYF.

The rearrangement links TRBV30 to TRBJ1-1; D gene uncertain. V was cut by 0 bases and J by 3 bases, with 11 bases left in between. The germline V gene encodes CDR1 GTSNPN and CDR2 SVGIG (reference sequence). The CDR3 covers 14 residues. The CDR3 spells CAWSVLFGDTEAFF. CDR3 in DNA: TGTGCCTGGAGTGTACTGTTTGGTGACACTGAAGCTTTCTTT.

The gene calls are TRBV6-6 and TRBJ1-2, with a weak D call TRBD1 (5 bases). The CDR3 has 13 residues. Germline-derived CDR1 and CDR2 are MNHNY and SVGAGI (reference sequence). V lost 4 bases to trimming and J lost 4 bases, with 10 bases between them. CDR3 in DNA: TGTGCCAGCAGTTCGCGACAGACCTATGGCTACACCTTC. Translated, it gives CASSSRQTYGYTF.

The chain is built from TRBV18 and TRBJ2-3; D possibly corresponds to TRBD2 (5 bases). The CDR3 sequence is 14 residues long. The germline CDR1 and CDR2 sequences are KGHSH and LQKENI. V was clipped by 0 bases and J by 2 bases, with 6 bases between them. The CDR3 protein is CASSPPRATDTQYF. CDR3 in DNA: TGTGCCAGCTCACCACCGAGGGCCACAGATACGCAGTATTTT.

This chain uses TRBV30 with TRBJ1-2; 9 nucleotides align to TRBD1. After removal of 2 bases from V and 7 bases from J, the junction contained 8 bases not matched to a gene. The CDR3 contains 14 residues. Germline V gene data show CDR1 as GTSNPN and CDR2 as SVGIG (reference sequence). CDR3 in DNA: TGTGCCTGGAGTTCCGGGACAGGGAGACCTGGCTACACCTTC. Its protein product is CAWSSGTGRPGYTF.

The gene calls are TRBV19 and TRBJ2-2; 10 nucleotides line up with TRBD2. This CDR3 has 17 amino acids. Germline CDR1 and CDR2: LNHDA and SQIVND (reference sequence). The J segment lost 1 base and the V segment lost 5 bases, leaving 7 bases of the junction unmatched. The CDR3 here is CASSQGLATMNTGELFF. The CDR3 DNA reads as TGTGCCAGTAGTCAGGGACTAGCGACAATGAACACCGGGGAGCTGTTTTTT.

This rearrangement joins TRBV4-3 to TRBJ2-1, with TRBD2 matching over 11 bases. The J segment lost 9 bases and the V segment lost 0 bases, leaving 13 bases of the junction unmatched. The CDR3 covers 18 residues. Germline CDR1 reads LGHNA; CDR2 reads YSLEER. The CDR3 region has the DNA TGCGCCAGCAGCCAAGATATCCCAAGTAGTAGCGGGAGGGGTGAGCAGTTCTTC. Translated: CASSQDIPSSSGRGEQFF.

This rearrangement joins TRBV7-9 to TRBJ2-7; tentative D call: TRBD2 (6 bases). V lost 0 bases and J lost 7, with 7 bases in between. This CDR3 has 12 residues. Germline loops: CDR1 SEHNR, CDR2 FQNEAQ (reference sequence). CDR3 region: CASSLAGGEQYF. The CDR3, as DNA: TGTGCCAGCAGCTTAGCCGGGGGTGAGCAGTACTTC.

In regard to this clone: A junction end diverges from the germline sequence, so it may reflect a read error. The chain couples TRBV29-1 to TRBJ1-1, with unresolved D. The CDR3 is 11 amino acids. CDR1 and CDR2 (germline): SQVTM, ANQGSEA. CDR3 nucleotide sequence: TGCAGCGTCGAAGGGCGACTTGAAGCTTTCTTT. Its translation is CSVEGRLEAFF.

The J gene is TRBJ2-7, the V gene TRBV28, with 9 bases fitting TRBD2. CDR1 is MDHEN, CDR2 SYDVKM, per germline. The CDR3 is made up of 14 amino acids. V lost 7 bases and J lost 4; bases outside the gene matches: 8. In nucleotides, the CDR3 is TGTGCCAGCACCATTAGCGGGAGTGGGTACGAGCAGTACTTC. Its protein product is CASTISGSGYEQYF.

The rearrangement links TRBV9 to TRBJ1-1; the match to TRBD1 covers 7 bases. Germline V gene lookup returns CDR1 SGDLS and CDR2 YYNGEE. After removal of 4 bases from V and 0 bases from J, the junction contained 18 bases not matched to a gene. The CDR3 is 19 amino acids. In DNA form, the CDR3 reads TGTGCCAGCAGCTCCTCCCGGCGGAGGGACAGAAACGTGAACACTGAAGCTTTCTTT. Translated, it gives CASSSSRRRDRNVNTEAFF.